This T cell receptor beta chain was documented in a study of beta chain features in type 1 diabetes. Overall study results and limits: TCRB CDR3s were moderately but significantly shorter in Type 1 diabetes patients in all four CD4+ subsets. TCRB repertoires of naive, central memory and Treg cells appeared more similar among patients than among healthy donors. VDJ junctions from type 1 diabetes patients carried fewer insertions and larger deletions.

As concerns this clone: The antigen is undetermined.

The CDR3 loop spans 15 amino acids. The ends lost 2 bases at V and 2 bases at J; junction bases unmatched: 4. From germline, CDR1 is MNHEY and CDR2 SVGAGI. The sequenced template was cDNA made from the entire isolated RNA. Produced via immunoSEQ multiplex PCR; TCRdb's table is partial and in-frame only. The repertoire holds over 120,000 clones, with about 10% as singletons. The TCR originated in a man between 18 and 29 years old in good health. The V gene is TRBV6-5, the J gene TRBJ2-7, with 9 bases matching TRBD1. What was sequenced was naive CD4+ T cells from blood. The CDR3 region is CASSYAGTGTYEQYF. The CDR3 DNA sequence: TGTGCCAGCAGTTACGCCGGGACAGGGACCTACGAGCAGTACTTC.